This T cell receptor beta chain emerged from a study of CD8+ T cells in alopecia areata. Study-wide results and caveats: Against the mouse data, patients shared TCRs less clearly, possibly for HLA reasons.

The CDR3 totals 14 residues. V gave up 2 bases and J gave up 7 bases; unmatched junction bases: 3. Germline CDR1 reads SGHVS; CDR2 reads FQNEAQ. About this clone itself: Its antigen is not identified.

Treatment specified: oral pan-JAK inhibitor, 5-10 mg twice daily. Sequencing templates came from extracted RNA that was reverse transcribed into cDNA. The data were produced by immunoSEQ multiplex PCR, yet TCRdb's version contains in-frame clones alone and is incomplete. Of about 120,000 clones detected, about 50% appear once; the ten largest clones hold 0.46%. Sequences were derived from CD4+ T cells sorted from blood, sampled at week 4, from a patient treated with tofacitinib. The receptor was isolated from a human donor with alopecia areata. V and J are TRBV7-8 and TRBJ1-3; 9 bases agree with TRBD1. Written as DNA, the CDR3 is TGTGCCAGCAGCTTACCTGGACAGGGGAACACCATATATTTT. Translation gives CASSLPGQGNTIYF. The variable domain in full, completed from reference TRBV7-8 and TRBJ1-3, reads GAGVSQSPRYKVAKRGQDVALRCDPISGHVSLFWYQQALGQGPEFLTYFQNEAQLDKSGLPSDRFFAERPEGSVSTLKIQRTQQEDSAVYLCASSLPGQGNTIYFGEGSWLTVV.